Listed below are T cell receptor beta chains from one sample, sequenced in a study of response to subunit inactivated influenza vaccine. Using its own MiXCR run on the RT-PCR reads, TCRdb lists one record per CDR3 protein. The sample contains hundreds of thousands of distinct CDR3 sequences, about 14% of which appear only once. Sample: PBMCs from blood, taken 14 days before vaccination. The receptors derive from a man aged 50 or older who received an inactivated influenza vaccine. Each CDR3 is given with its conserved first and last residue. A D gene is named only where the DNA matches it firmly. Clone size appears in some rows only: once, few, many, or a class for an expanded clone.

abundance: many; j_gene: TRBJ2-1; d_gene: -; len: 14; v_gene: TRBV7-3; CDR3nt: TGTGCCAGCAGCCCCCAGACGGGGGCCCTCGAGCAGTTCTTC; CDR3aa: CASSPQTGALEQFF
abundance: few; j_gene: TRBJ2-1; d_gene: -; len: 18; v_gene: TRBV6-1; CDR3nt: TGTGCCAGCAGTGAATTTTTCCGGGGTGCAGCCTCCTACAATGAGCAGTTCTTC; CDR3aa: CASSEFFRGAASYNEQFF
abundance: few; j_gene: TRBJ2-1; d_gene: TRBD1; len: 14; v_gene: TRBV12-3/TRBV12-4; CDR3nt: TGTGCCAGCAGCACCGGGACAGGGGTAAATGAGCAGTTCTTC; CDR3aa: CASSTGTGVNEQFF
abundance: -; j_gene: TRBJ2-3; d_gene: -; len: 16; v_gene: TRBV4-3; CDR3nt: TGCGCCAGCAGCCAAGCGTTCGGGAGTGGCACAGATACGCAGTATTTT; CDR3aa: CASSQAFGSGTDTQYF
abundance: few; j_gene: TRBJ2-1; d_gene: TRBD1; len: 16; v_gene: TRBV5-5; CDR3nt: TGTGCCAGCAGCCCGTATGACAGGGGGCATAGGAATGAGCAGTTCTTC; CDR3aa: CASSPYDRGHRNEQFF
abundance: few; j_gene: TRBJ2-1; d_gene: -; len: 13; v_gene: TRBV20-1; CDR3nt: TGCAGTGCTAGAGATGTTAGGGGCAATGAGCAGTTCTTC; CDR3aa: CSARDVRGNEQFF
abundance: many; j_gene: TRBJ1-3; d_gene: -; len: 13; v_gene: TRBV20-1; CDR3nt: TGCAGTGCTACACAGGGCCCTGGAAACACCATATATTTT; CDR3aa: CSATQGPGNTIYF
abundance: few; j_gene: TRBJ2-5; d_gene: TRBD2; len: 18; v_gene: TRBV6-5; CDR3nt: TGTGCCAGCAGTTACCCCCGGGGTAGCGGGGAACACCAAGAGACCCAGTACTTC; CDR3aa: CASSYPRGSGEHQETQYF
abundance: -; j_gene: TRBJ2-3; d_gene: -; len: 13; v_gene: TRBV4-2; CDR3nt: TGTGCCAGCAGCCCCCGTGAAGGAGATACGCAGTATTTT; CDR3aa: CASSPREGDTQYF
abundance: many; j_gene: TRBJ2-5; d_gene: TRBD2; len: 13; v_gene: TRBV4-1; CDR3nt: TGCGCCAGCAGCCGACTAGCTTTTGAGACCCAGTACTTC; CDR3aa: CASSRLAFETQYF
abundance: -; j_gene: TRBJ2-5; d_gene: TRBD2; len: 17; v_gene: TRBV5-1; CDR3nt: TGCGCCAGCAGCACCGCCCCGACTAGCGGGGGGGTCGAGACCCAGTACTTC; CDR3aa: CASSTAPTSGGVETQYF
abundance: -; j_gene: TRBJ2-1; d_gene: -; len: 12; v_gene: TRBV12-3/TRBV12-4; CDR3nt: TGTGCCAGCAGTTCTAGTCCCAGCCCGGGGTTCTTC; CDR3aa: CASSSSPSPGFF
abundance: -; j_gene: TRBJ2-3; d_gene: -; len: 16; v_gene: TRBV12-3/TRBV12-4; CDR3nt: TGTGCCAGCAGTTTAGGTGGGCTAGTTTCCACAGATACGCAGTATTTT; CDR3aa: CASSLGGLVSTDTQYF
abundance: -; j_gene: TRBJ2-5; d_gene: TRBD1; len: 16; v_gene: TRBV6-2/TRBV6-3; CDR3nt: TGTGCCAGCAGATATCTCCGGGACAGGTTCCAAGAGACCCAGTACTTC; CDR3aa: CASRYLRDRFQETQYF
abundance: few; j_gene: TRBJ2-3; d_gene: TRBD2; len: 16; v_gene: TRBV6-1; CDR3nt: TGTGCCAGCAGTGACTTAGCGGGGGGGCGTGCAGATACGCAGTATTTT; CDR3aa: CASSDLAGGRADTQYF
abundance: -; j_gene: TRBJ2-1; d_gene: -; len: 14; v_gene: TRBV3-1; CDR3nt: TGTGCCAGCAGCCGGTTGGGGGGAGCAAATGAGCAGTTCTTC; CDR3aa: CASSRLGGANEQFF
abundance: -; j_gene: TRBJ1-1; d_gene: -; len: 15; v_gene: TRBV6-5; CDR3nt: TGTGCCAGCAGTTACCGACAGGTGATGATCACTGAAGCTTTCTTT; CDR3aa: CASSYRQVMITEAFF
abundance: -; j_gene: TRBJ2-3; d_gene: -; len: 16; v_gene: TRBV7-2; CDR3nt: TGTGCCAGCAGCTTAATGGGTGGGTGGGCTAAAGATACGCAGTATTTT; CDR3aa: CASSLMGGWAKDTQYF
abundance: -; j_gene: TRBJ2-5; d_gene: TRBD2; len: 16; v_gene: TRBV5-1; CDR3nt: TGCGCCAGCAGCCCCCAACCTCGGGGGGGACAAGAGACCCAGTACTTC; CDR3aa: CASSPQPRGGQETQYF
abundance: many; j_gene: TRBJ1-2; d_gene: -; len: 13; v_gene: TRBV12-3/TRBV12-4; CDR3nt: TGTGCCAGCAGTTTAGATCCAGCCTATGGCTACACCTTC; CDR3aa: CASSLDPAYGYTF
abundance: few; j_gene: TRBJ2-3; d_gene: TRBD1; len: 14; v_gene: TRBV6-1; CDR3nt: TGTGCCAGCAGCCGGACAGGGCGCACAGATACGCAGTATTTT; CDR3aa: CASSRTGRTDTQYF
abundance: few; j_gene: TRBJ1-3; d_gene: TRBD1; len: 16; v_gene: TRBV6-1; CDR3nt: TGTGCCACCGGCGACAGGGGCCTACACTCTGGAAACACCATATATTTT; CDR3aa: CATGDRGLHSGNTIYF
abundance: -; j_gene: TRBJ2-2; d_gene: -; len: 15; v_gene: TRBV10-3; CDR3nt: TGTGCCATCAGTGAGTCAACAGCGAACACCGGGGAGCTGTTTTTT; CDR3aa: CAISESTANTGELFF
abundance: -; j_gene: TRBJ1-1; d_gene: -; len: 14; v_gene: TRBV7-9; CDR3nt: TGTGCCAGCAGCCCAACCCCGATCGCCACTAAAGCTTTCTTT; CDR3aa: CASSPTPIATKAFF
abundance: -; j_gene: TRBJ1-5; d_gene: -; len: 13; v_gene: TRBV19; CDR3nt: TGTGCCAGTAGGACCCTGCTAGATCAGCCCCAGCATTTT; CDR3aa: CASRTLLDQPQHF
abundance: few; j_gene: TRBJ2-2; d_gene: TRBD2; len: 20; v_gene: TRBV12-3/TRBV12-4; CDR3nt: TGTGCCAGCAGTTTAGTAGCGGGGGGGGGACAGGGACCATACACCGGGGAGCTGTTTTTT; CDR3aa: CASSLVAGGGQGPYTGELFF
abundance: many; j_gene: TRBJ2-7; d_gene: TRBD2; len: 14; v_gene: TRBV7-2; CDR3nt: TGTGCCAGCAGCTTACAGCGGGAGGCGGGCGAGCAGTACTTC; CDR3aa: CASSLQREAGEQYF
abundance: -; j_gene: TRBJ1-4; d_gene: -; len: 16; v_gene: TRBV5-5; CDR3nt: TGTGCCAGCAGCTTGGACGGCAGTGCAACTAATGAAAAACTGTTTTTT; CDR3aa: CASSLDGSATNEKLFF
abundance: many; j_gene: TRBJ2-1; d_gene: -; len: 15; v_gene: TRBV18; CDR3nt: TGTGCCAGCTCACCAACCGGGCCCATCAGGGATGAGCAGTTCTTC; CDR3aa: CASSPTGPIRDEQFF
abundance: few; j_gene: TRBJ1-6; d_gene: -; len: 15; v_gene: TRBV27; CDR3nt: TGTGCCAGCACCCATCGACGGGGAGTTAATTCACCCCTCCACTTT; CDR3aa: CASTHRRGVNSPLHF
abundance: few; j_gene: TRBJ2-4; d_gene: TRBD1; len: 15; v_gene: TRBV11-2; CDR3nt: TGTGCCAGCAGGGGACAGGTCGGAGCCAAAAACATTCAGTACTTC; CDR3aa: CASRGQVGAKNIQYF
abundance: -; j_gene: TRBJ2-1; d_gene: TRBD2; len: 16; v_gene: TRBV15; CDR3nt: TGTGCCACCAGCAGGACTAGCGGGGGGCACTACAATGAGCAGTTCTTC; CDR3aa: CATSRTSGGHYNEQFF
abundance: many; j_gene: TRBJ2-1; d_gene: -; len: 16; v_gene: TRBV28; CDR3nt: TGTGCCAGCAGTTTCCTGCGGGGCGGCTCCTACAATGAGCAGTTCTTC; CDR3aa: CASSFLRGGSYNEQFF
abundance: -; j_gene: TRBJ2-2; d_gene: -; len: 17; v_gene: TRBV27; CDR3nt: TGTGCCAGCAGTTTATGGACCGGGACCGTAAACACCGGGGAGCTGTTTTTT; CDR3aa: CASSLWTGTVNTGELFF
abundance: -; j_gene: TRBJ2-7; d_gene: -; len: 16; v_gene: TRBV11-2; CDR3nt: TGTGCCAGCAGGAAATTAGGAGGGGACGGCTCCTACGAGCAGTACTTC; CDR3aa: CASRKLGGDGSYEQYF